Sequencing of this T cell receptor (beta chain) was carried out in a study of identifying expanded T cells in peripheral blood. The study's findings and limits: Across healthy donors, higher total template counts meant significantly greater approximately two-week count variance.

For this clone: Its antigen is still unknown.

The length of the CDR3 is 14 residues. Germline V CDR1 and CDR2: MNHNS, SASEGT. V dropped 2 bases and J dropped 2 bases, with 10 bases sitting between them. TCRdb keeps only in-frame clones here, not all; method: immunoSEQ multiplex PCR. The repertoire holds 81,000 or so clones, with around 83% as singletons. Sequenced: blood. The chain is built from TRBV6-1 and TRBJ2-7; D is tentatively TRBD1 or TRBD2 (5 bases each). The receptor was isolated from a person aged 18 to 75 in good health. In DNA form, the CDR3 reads TGTGCCAGCAGTGAAAGAGGGACCGCCTACGAGCAGTACTTC. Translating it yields CASSERGTAYEQYF.